These 22 T cell receptor beta chains share one sample of origin, sequenced in a study of blood T cell repertoires in COVID-19. Sequenced by immunoSEQ multiplex PCR; TCRdb stores in-frame clones only, minus some. The table shows about 82,000 clones, with just under 80% occurring only once. Sequenced input: peripheral blood. All receptors derive from a man aged 55 to 69 with COVID-19, enrolled during active disease.

The chain employs TRBV11-2 and TRBJ1-2; 7 bases agree with TRBD1. The CDR3 is made up of 17 amino acids. Germline CDR1 is SGHAT and CDR2 is FQNNGV. With 3 bases clipped from V and 3 bases from J, the junction kept 13 bases outside the gene matches. CDR3 DNA sequence: TGTGCCAGCAGCTTTTGGGTGCCTACAGGGGCGGACTATGGCTACACCTTC. It is translated as CASSFWVPTGADYGYTF.

This chain connects TRBV19 to TRBJ2-1; maybe TRBD2 (5 bases). The germline CDR1 and CDR2 sequences are LNHDA and SQIVND (reference sequence). Trimming removed 6 bases from V and 4 bases from J, with 10 bases in between. The CDR3 has 13 residues. CDR3 coding DNA: TGTGCCAGTAGCCGGACTGGATACAATGAGCAGTTCTTC. Translating it yields CASSRTGYNEQFF.

The chain joins TRBV5-1 to TRBJ1-3, with TRBD1 as a possible D gene (6 bases). Trimming stripped 4 bases from V and 0 bases from J, with 17 bases between. The CDR3 covers 17 residues. Germline CDR1 and CDR2: SGHRS and YFSETQ. The CDR3 nucleotides are TGCGCCAGCAGCGGGGGACAAACAACATTCTCTGGAAACACCATATATTTT. Translation gives CASSGGQTTFSGNTIYF.

The J gene is TRBJ2-1, the V gene TRBV9; 10 bases map to TRBD2. The CDR3 runs 15 residues. V lost 3 bases to trimming and J lost 5 bases; unmatched junction nucleotides: 5. Germline V CDR1 and CDR2: SGDLS, YYNGEE. The chain's CDR3 is CASSGGLARNNEQFF. The DNA of the CDR3 is TGTGCCAGCAGCGGGGGACTAGCGAGAAACAATGAGCAGTTCTTC.

This clone was picked up many times. V gene TRBV7-2 combines with J gene TRBJ1-2, with D unclear. CDR1 SGHTA and CDR2 FQGNSA come from the germline V gene. V was trimmed by 2 bases and J by 8 bases, leaving 12 bases between them. CDR3 length: 13 amino acids. The chain's CDR3 is CASSLPGWQGYTF. The CDR3 region has the DNA TGTGCCAGCAGCTTACCGGGGTGGCAGGGCTACACCTTC.

This clone has only one observation. The J gene is TRBJ2-3, the V gene TRBV19, with D maybe TRBD1 (6 bases). Looked up from germline, CDR1 is LNHDA and CDR2 is SQIVND (reference sequence). CDR3 length: 16 amino acids. V lost 2 bases and J lost 2, with 14 bases in between. The CDR3 region has the DNA TGTGCCAGTAGTATAAGTTCAGGGGTATTCACAGATACGCAGTATTTT. Translated: CASSISSGVFTDTQYF.

This chain uses TRBV6-6 with TRBJ2-1; 11 bases are a match to TRBD1. The CDR3 length is 19 residues. The V and J ends lost 5 bases and 4 bases, in that order; junction bases with no gene match: 16. Germline values: CDR1 MNHNY, CDR2 SVGAGI (reference sequence). CDR3 sequence reads: CASSRIQLGTGGIYNEQFF. CDR3 DNA: TGTGCCAGCAGTCGAATTCAATTGGGGACAGGGGGGATTTACAATGAGCAGTTCTTC.

The V call is TRBV6-5, the J call TRBJ2-2; 10 nucleotides match TRBD2. Germline trimming cut 7 bases from V and 7 bases from J; bases unmatched to any gene: 9. The CDR3 runs 15 residues. The germline V gene has CDR1 MNHEY and CDR2 SVGAGI. DNA for the CDR3: TGTGCCAGCATGGTTCTAGCGGGAGTAATCGGGGAGCTGTTTTTT. Amino acids: CASMVLAGVIGELFF.

The chain combines TRBV10-3 with TRBJ2-7; maybe TRBD2 (5 bases). V was clipped by 4 bases and J by 6 bases, with 22 bases between them. The germline CDR1 and CDR2 sequences are ENHRY and SYGVKD. CDR3 size: 16 residues. CDR3 region: CAISAKVREGNVEQYF. The CDR3, as DNA: TGTGCCATCAGTGCGAAAGTTAGAGAGGGTAACGTCGAGCAGTACTTC.

The chain links TRBV19 to TRBJ1-2, with 7 bases that match TRBD1. Germline assignment: CDR1 LNHDA and CDR2 SQIVND (reference sequence). The CDR3 runs to 14 residues. Losses at the gene ends were 5 bases for V and 0 bases for J; bases not matched to a gene: 3. The CDR3: CASSGQETNYGYTF. In DNA, the CDR3 is TGTGCCAGTAGTGGACAGGAGACTAACTATGGCTACACCTTC.

The table lists this clone with a few counts. This chain joins TRBV9 and TRBJ2-2, with D perhaps matching TRBD2 (5 bases). Between the trimmed V and J ends, which lost 3 bases and 10 bases, there was a span of 13 bases. The germline CDR1 and CDR2 sequences are SGDLS and YYNGEE. The CDR3 has 13 amino acids. The CDR3: CASSAPGKEELFF. DNA of the CDR3: TGTGCCAGCAGCGCCCCCGGGAAGGAGGAGCTGTTTTTT.

The chain uses TRBV6-5 and TRBJ2-2; D possibly corresponds to TRBD2 (6 bases). Germline V CDR1 and CDR2: MNHEY, SVGAGI. With 5 bases removed from V and 5 bases from J, the gap between germline ends came to 15 bases. There are 15 residues in the CDR3. CDR3 sequence reads: CASSNRLVGTGELFF. In DNA, the CDR3 is TGTGCCAGCAGTAACCGACTAGTGGGGACCGGGGAGCTGTTTTTT.

The chain joins TRBV28 to TRBJ2-7; 16 bases are a match to TRBD2. Per the germline V gene, CDR1 is MDHEN and CDR2 is SYDVKM. The CDR3 is made up of 15 amino acids. Trimming cost V 2 bases and J 6 bases; bases outside gene matches: 1. The DNA for the CDR3 is TGTGCCAGCAGTTTAGGGACTAGCGGGAGGGGCGAGCAGTACTTC. Its translation: CASSLGTSGRGEQYF.

This chain connects TRBV5-1 to TRBJ2-1; 11 bases line up with TRBD1. Germline V gives CDR1 SGHRS, CDR2 YFSETQ. J was trimmed by 7 bases and V by 4 bases; bases with no gene match: 10. CDR3 length equals 16 residues. The chain's CDR3 is CASSTTGTGGNNEQFF. CDR3 nucleotide sequence: TGCGCCAGCAGCACCACCGGGACAGGGGGTAATAATGAGCAGTTCTTC.

Turning to this clone: Distinct nucleotide sequences in the sample also encode this CDR3. The gene calls are TRBV19 and TRBJ2-7; D is undetermined. The V gene lost 3 bases and the J gene lost 0 bases, with 6 bases spanning the gap. This CDR3 is built from 13 residues. Germline CDR1 and CDR2: LNHDA and SQIVND (reference sequence). CDR3 region: CASSIPGSYEQYF. The DNA for the CDR3 is TGTGCCAGTAGTATTCCGGGCTCCTACGAGCAGTACTTC.

The chain couples TRBV27 to TRBJ1-1; 7 positions agree with TRBD1. This CDR3 contains 14 residues. Germline assignment: CDR1 MNHEY and CDR2 SMNVEV (reference sequence). The trim removed 5 bases at V and 11 bases at J, leaving 14 bases unmatched. In DNA, the CDR3 is TGTGCCAGCAGTCCCCGGGACAGAGAGTACGAGGCTTTCTTT. Translating it yields CASSPRDREYEAFF.

The genes are TRBV19 and TRBJ1-2; D is possibly TRBD1 (5 bases). This CDR3 region has 14 residues. V lost 7 bases to trimming and J lost 0 bases, with 12 bases between them. The V gene's germline CDR1 is LNHDA and CDR2 SQIVND (reference sequence). The CDR3 nucleotides read TGTGCCAGTACGAGGACAAGCACTAACTATGGCTACACCTTC. As protein: CASTRTSTNYGYTF.

In this sample, this clone turned up once. The V call is TRBV11-2, the J call TRBJ2-3; TRBD1 matches 8 bases. The germline V gene encodes CDR1 SGHAT and CDR2 FQNNGV. The J segment lost 4 bases and the V segment lost 2 bases, leaving 5 bases of the junction unmatched. The CDR3 length is 15 residues. CDR3 coding DNA: TGTGCCAGCAGCTTACGGACAGGGCCCGCAGATACGCAGTATTTT. This codes for CASSLRTGPADTQYF.

This clone was seen more than once but under ten times. The junction shows a germline mismatch at one end, possibly a read error. The rearrangement joins TRBV19 to TRBJ2-1; 9 bases are a match to TRBD1. This CDR3 is 13 amino acids long. In germline, CDR1 is LNHDA, CDR2 SQIVND (reference sequence). This CDR3 reads CASSRGQGSVVIF. The CDR3 nucleotides read TGTGCCAGTAGTAGGGGACAGGGTTCCGTGGTAATCTTC.

The V call is TRBV7-2, the J call TRBJ2-5, with TRBD2 identical over 9 bases. Looked up from germline, CDR1 is SGHTA and CDR2 is FQGNSA. V was clipped by 5 bases and J by 5 bases; unmatched bases: 6. The CDR3 is 14 amino acids. This chain's CDR3 is CASSVSGRQETQYF. The CDR3 nucleotides read TGTGCCAGCAGCGTGAGCGGGAGGCAGGAGACCCAGTACTTC.

This chain links TRBV29-1 with TRBJ2-7; TRBD1 might be the D (6 bases). Trimming removed 4 bases at V and 3 bases at J, with 13 bases between. The CDR3 consists of 13 residues. In germline, CDR1 is SQVTM, CDR2 ANQGSEA. The CDR3 is CSVGSGQLYEQYF. The CDR3 DNA reads TGCAGCGTTGGAAGTGGACAGCTCTACGAGCAGTACTTC.

The chain links TRBV6-2 or TRBV6-3 to TRBJ2-7, with 7 bases lining up with TRBD2. The germline V gene encodes CDR1 MNHEY and CDR2 SVGEGT. Trimming at V came to 2 bases and at J to 0 bases, leaving 10 bases not matched to a gene. CDR3 length: 17 residues. Written as DNA, the CDR3 is TGTGCCAGCAGTTACACGACGGGCGGGGGAAGCTCCTACGAGCAGTACTTC. Amino acid sequence: CASSYTTGGGSSYEQYF.